This entry concerns a single T cell receptor (beta chain). Its antigen is unidentified. Its ends do not fully match the called genes, so a read error is possible. The data derive from a study of T cells in narcolepsy. The overall study: Patients with NT1 or NT2 and healthy control donors were enrolled. Overall study findings and caveats: HCRT-specific and TRIB2-specific autoreactive clonotypes appeared among same-patient CSF and blood CD4+ clonotypes. Reportedly, autoreactive clonotypes were serially detected in patients' blood but not controls'.

This table comes from immunoSEQ multiplex PCR, and its TCRdb copy is limited to in-frame clones, with some not included. The data contain tens of thousands of clones, 75% to 85% of them seen just once; the ten biggest clones take up roughly 6.8%. The CDR3 length is 12 residues. CDR1 and CDR2 (germline): LNHDA, SQIVND (reference sequence). This TCR derives from a human donor in good health. This chain uses TRBV19 with TRBJ2-1, with D possibly called TRBD1 or TRBD2 (5 bases each). Sequenced sample: memory (CD45RA-) CD4+ T cells from blood. CDR3 region: CASSRGRVKVVF. The DNA for the CDR3 is TGTGCCAGTAGTCGGGGACGGGTGAAGGTCGTCTTC.